This T cell receptor beta chain was retrieved from a study of blood T cell repertoires in COVID-19. Study at large: COVID-19 samples from acute and convalescent phases originated in the United States, Italy and Spain. T cells, B-cell-depleted T cells, or PBMCs provided the cDNA or gDNA that served as material.

This clone was counted a single time. This specimen includes other DNA sequences encoding the same CDR3. Participants had their cohort set by participant-reported clinical history. Two negative PCRs, clearance, or symptom resolution had been documented for recovered Cohort 3 donors. Using immunoSEQ multiplex PCR, the repertoire was profiled, and TCRdb retains in-frame clones only, with some absent. Of some 200,000 clones listed, roughly four fifths are singletons. CDR3 length equals 12 residues. The V gene lost 2 bases and the J gene lost 3 bases, with 6 bases spanning the gap. Germline CDR1 reads SGHRS; CDR2 reads YFSETQ.

The receptor was derived from a man aged 35 to 55 who had recovered from COVID-19. The rearrangement links TRBV5-1 to TRBJ2-7, with D tentatively TRBD1 (6 bases). The specimen was PBMCs or T cells enriched from blood (not recorded which). The CDR3, as DNA: TGCGCCAGCAGCTTAGGGGGCTACGAGCAGTACTTC. Encoded protein: CASSLGGYEQYF.